This TCR beta chain was recorded in a study of beta chain features in type 1 diabetes. The V and J ends lost 1 base and 9 bases, in that order; junction bases with no gene match: 7. CDR1 is SEHNR, CDR2 FQNEAQ, per germline (reference sequence). This CDR3 has 16 amino acids. The study reverse transcribed the entire isolated RNA, so it sequenced expressed TCRB transcripts. The table came from immunoSEQ multiplex PCR; TCRdb's copy has only in-frame clones and leaves some out. Of fewer than 500,000 clones listed, about 14% were seen once; the top ten hold roughly 0.033%. This clone was seen more than once but under ten times. Its antigen is still unknown. General study points: VDJ junctions in type 1 diabetes patients carried more deletions and fewer insertions. Relative to healthy donors, patients appeared to have naive, central memory and Treg TCRB repertoires that were more similar. Across all four CD4+ subsets, people with type 1 diabetes showed modestly shorter TCRB CDR3s.

The chain joins TRBV7-9 to TRBJ2-1, with TRBD1 matching 12 bases. The sequencing sample was made of naive CD4+ T cells from blood. This clonotype was obtained from a man aged 25-40 years in good health. The CDR3 protein is CASSLGRDRGRSEQFF. The CDR3 DNA follows: TGTGCCAGCAGCTTAGGTCGGGACAGGGGGCGCAGTGAGCAGTTCTTC.